Shown below are 6 T cell receptor beta chains from a single sample sequenced in a study of technical replicates of blood from a few donors (dated by TCRdb to 2017 to 2019). Libraries were prepared through the immunoSEQ multiplex PCR assay. In TCRdb, the immuneACCESS table is reduced to in-frame sequences with V and J assigned. These tables do not hold every clone; where another copy was compared, an unresolved V gene accounts for under half, and the others remain unexplained. Within this sample are about 84,000 clones, with roughly 97% of them counted one time only. The top ten clonotypes cover less than 0.2% of the sample. Sequencing input: T cells isolated from PBMCs. The receptors stem from a human donor in good health.

The chain has TRBV7-9 and TRBJ2-7; D ambiguous. Germline-derived CDR1 and CDR2 are SEHNR and FQNEAQ (reference sequence). The CDR3 runs 13 residues. Trimming stripped 10 bases from V and 7 bases from J, with 20 bases between. DNA for the CDR3: TGTGCCATCAAAGGAGCAGCATTTATGGAGCAGTACTTC. It translates to CAIKGAAFMEQYF. The full variable domain, in which reference TRBV7-9 and TRBJ2-7 provide the parts outside the CDR3, is DTGVSQNPRHKITKRGQNVTFRCDPISEHNRLYWYRQTLGQGPEFLTYFQNEAQLEKSRLLSDRFSAERPKGSFSTLEIQRTEQGDSAMYLCAIKGAAFMEQYFGPGTRLTVT.

The chain carries TRBV7-6 and TRBJ1-5, with D uncertain. V was trimmed by 1 base and J by 0 bases, leaving 7 bases between them. The CDR3 is made up of 15 amino acids. Germline V gives CDR1 SGHVS, CDR2 FNYEAQ. The CDR3 loop reads CASSLGGYSNQPQHF. In nucleotides, the CDR3 is TGTGCCAGCAGCTTAGGCGGATATAGCAATCAGCCCCAGCATTTT.

The chain employs TRBV27 and TRBJ1-2; unclear D gene. V shed 6 bases and J shed 0 bases, with 8 bases lying between them. Germline values: CDR1 MNHEY, CDR2 SMNVEV (reference sequence). The CDR3 is 13 residues long. The CDR3 reads CASSLDTNYGYTF. CDR3 sequence (DNA): TGTGCCAGCAGCCTAGATACTAACTATGGCTACACCTTC.

This sequence joins TRBV5-4 and TRBJ1-2, with 7 bases identical to TRBD1. V lost 4 bases and J lost 7; bases outside the gene matches: 4. In germline, CDR1 is SGHNT, CDR2 YYREEE (reference sequence). The CDR3 covers 12 residues. The CDR3 spells CASSNRGAGYTF. CDR3 nucleotides: TGTGCCAGCAGCAACAGGGGCGCTGGCTACACCTTC.

The chain uses TRBV10-1 and TRBJ2-1; the match to TRBD2 covers 10 bases. CDR1 WNHNN and CDR2 SYGVQD come from the germline V gene (reference sequence). The CDR3 spans 15 residues. The junction had 11 bases not matched to a gene; V was cut back by 6 bases and J by 9 bases. CDR3 nucleotide sequence: TGCGCCAGCAGCCGTACTAGCGGGATTCCGGGTGAGCAGTTCTTC. Translated, it gives CASSRTSGIPGEQFF.

The CDR3 reads CASSDRGSFVPFSSYEQYF. Here the CDR3 DNA reads TGTGCCAGCAGTGATCGGGGAAGTTTCGTTCCGTTCAGTTCCTACGAGCAGTACTTC. The J gene is TRBJ2-7, the V gene TRBV2; the D gene is possibly TRBD2 (5 bases). The CDR3 sequence is 19 residues long. Deletions cut 3 bases from V and 1 base from J, with 25 bases between. Germline V gene sequence: CDR1 SNHLY, CDR2 FYNNEI.